These 28 T cell receptor beta chains share one sample of origin, sequenced in a study of siplizumab effects on memory and regulatory T cells. Measured with immunoSEQ multiplex PCR; TCRdb has only the in-frame clones, and not every one. The sample holds over 85,000 clones, 93% seen once. Sequenced: CD8+ T cells sorted from blood. Receptor source: a human donor in good health.

The rearrangement links TRBV7-8 to TRBJ2-7, with D tentatively TRBD1 or TRBD2 (5 bases each). This CDR3 spans 14 amino acids. Deletions cut 0 bases from V and 5 bases from J, with 11 bases between. Germline CDR1 is SGHVS and CDR2 is FQNEAQ. Here the CDR3 reads CASSLAGVAHEQYF. In DNA, the CDR3 is TGTGCCAGCAGCTTAGCGGGGGTAGCCCACGAGCAGTACTTC. Filled out from reference TRBV7-8 and TRBJ2-7, the complete variable domain reads GAGVSQSPRYKVAKRGQDVALRCDPISGHVSLFWYQQALGQGPEFLTYFQNEAQLDKSGLPSDRFFAERPEGSVSTLKIQRTQQEDSAVYLCASSLAGVAHEQYFGPGTRLTVT.

The chain has TRBV5-4 and TRBJ2-5; D is unresolved. Germline assignment: CDR1 SGHNT and CDR2 YYREEE (reference sequence). V was clipped by 1 base and J by 4 bases, with 5 bases between them. There are 12 residues in the CDR3. CDR3 in amino acids: CASSLSSETQYF. The CDR3 nucleotides are TGTGCCAGCAGCTTGAGTTCAGAGACCCAGTACTTC.

The V and J genes are TRBV7-9 and TRBJ1-2; 9 bases match TRBD1. Trimming took 5 bases from V and 6 from J; bases not matched to a gene: 10. Germline V CDR1 and CDR2: SEHNR, FQNEAQ (reference sequence). The CDR3 loop spans 15 amino acids. DNA of the CDR3: TGTGCCAGCAGCCCGACCGGGACAGGGACCCATGGCTACACCTTC. Its protein product is CASSPTGTGTHGYTF.

V usage is TRBV7-9 and J usage is TRBJ2-3; 8 bases fit TRBD1. V shed 5 bases and J 3 bases; nucleotides not matched to a gene: 7. Germline V gene data show CDR1 as SEHNR and CDR2 as FQNEAQ (reference sequence). The CDR3 sequence is 15 residues long. CDR3 nucleotide sequence: TGTGCCAGCAGCCGGGAGCAGGGGGCTACAGATACGCAGTATTTT. Encoded protein: CASSREQGATDTQYF.

This sequence joins TRBV6-4 and TRBJ2-2; D gene unclear. Germline V lookup: CDR1 MRHNA, CDR2 SNTAGT. The CDR3 contains 14 residues. V was pared by 4 bases and J by 0 bases, with 6 bases between. Written as DNA, the CDR3 is TGTGCCAGCAGTGCGTATGCGAACACCGGGGAGCTGTTTTTT. This translates into CASSAYANTGELFF.

In its sample, this clone was seen once. The CDR3 is CASSAPGGEVFYNEQFF. In DNA form, the CDR3 reads TGTGCCAGCAGCGCCCCTGGGGGGGAGGTTTTCTACAATGAGCAGTTCTTC. The chain couples TRBV7-9 to TRBJ2-1; 7 nucleotides line up with TRBD2. The germline V gene has CDR1 SEHNR and CDR2 FQNEAQ (reference sequence). Trimming cost V 5 bases and J 3 bases; bases outside gene matches: 13. The CDR3 loop spans 17 amino acids.

The chain has TRBV19 and TRBJ2-1; perhaps D is TRBD1 or TRBD2 (5 bases each). The CDR3 has 13 residues. Germline V CDR1 and CDR2: LNHDA, SQIVND (reference sequence). Deletions cut 3 bases from V and 9 bases from J, with 12 bases between. The CDR3 reads CASSMGRAGEQFF. The CDR3 DNA reads TGTGCCAGTAGTATGGGCAGGGCGGGTGAGCAGTTCTTC.

The rearrangement links TRBV7-9 to TRBJ1-1; D is undetermined. CDR1 and CDR2 from the germline V gene are SEHNR and FQNEAQ (reference sequence). The CDR3 is 15 amino acids. Trimming took 0 bases from V and 0 from J, leaving 8 bases between them. The CDR3 bases are TGTGCCAGCAGCTTAGCTGAGGGCCTGAACACTGAAGCTTTCTTT. Protein sequence: CASSLAEGLNTEAFF.

V is TRBV7-3 and J is TRBJ2-5; 12 bases are shared with TRBD2. Unmatched junction bases numbered 3, after V lost 3 bases and J lost 4 bases. Germline CDR1 and CDR2: SGHTA and FQGTGA. The CDR3 is made up of 15 amino acids. CDR3 bases: TGTGCCAGCAGCTTCACGGGACTAGCGGGAGAGACCCAGTACTTC. Encoded protein: CASSFTGLAGETQYF.

This rearrangement joins TRBV29-1 to TRBJ1-2; possibly TRBD1 for D (5 bases). Deletions cut 5 bases from V and 2 bases from J, with 9 bases between. CDR1 and CDR2 (germline): SQVTM, ANQGSEA. CDR3 size: 12 residues. CDR3 DNA sequence: TGCAGCGTTTGGGGCACCAACTATGGCTACACCTTC. Amino acid sequence: CSVWGTNYGYTF.

This chain uses TRBV5-6 with TRBJ2-1; D could derive from TRBD1 or TRBD2 (6 bases each). From germline, CDR1 is SGHDT and CDR2 YYEEEE. Trimming removed 0 bases at V and 8 bases at J, with 15 bases between. The CDR3 sequence is 15 residues long. CDR3 residues: CASSLGGASGDEQFF. For the CDR3, the DNA is TGTGCCAGCAGCTTGGGGGGGGCGAGTGGGGATGAGCAGTTCTTC.

This chain uses TRBV5-1 with TRBJ2-7, with D perhaps given as TRBD1 or TRBD2 (7 bases each). The CDR3 consists of 14 residues. The germline V and J ends were trimmed by 5 bases and 5 bases, with 17 bases remaining between them. CDR1 is SGHRS and CDR2 is YFSETQ in the germline V gene. The CDR3 sequence is CASREGGGRNEQYF. The CDR3 DNA follows: TGCGCCAGCAGAGAAGGGGGCGGGAGAAACGAGCAGTACTTC.

This clone was seen once. The chain employs TRBV7-9 and TRBJ1-2; TRBD1 matches at 7 bases. V dropped 1 base and J dropped 5; count of bases not matched to a gene: 1. The germline V gene encodes CDR1 SEHNR and CDR2 FQNEAQ (reference sequence). The CDR3 contains 13 residues. The chain's CDR3 is CASSLEGQYGYTF. Here the CDR3 DNA reads TGTGCCAGCAGCTTAGAGGGACAGTATGGCTACACCTTC.

The chain is built from TRBV4-3 and TRBJ2-7, with D perhaps assigned TRBD1 or TRBD2 (6 bases each). Germline CDR1 is LGHNA and CDR2 is YSLEER. V lost 0 bases, J lost 6 bases, and 15 bases lay in between. The CDR3 is 15 residues long. CDR3 DNA sequence: TGCGCCAGCAGCCAAGACAGGCACGGGGGCTCCGAGCAGTACTTC. Its translation is CASSQDRHGGSEQYF.

The genes are TRBV5-4 and TRBJ2-7; maybe TRBD2 (6 bases). This CDR3 is built from 14 residues. Germline CDR1 reads SGHNT; CDR2 reads YYREEE (reference sequence). The germline V and J ends were trimmed by 7 bases and 0 bases, with 14 bases remaining between them. CDR3 in amino acids: CASLGRDGSYEQYF. As DNA, the CDR3 is TGTGCCAGCTTAGGGCGGGATGGCTCCTACGAGCAGTACTTC.

V and J are TRBV7-9 and TRBJ2-5; D could derive from TRBD1 or TRBD2 (5 bases each). This CDR3 region has 14 residues. Germline assignment: CDR1 SEHNR and CDR2 FQNEAQ (reference sequence). Trimming took 1 base from V and 0 from J, leaving 6 bases between them. Written as DNA, the CDR3 is TGTGCCAGCAGCTTAGAGGGACACCAAGAGACCCAGTACTTC. Encoded protein: CASSLEGHQETQYF.

The chain joins TRBV6-6 to TRBJ1-2, with 7 bases fitting TRBD1. The CDR3 covers 15 residues. Germline V lookup: CDR1 MNHNY, CDR2 SVGAGI (reference sequence). J was trimmed by 6 bases and V by 4 bases; bases with no gene match: 11. This CDR3 is CASSSFTGEGDGYTF. CDR3 DNA: TGTGCCAGCAGTTCTTTCACAGGGGAGGGAGATGGCTACACCTTC.

V gene TRBV9 combines with J gene TRBJ2-5, with D possibly matching TRBD2 (7 bases). Per the germline V gene, CDR1 is SGDLS and CDR2 is YYNGEE. V lost 0 bases and J lost 5, with 17 bases in between. The CDR3 loop spans 16 amino acids. The CDR3 is CASSVGLEGGRETQYF. The CDR3 DNA follows: TGTGCCAGCAGCGTAGGTCTCGAGGGGGGGCGGGAGACCCAGTACTTC.

This clone appeared a few times. V usage is TRBV27 and J usage is TRBJ1-1; D uncertain. This CDR3 contains 14 residues. Per germline, CDR1 MNHEY and CDR2 SMNVEV (reference sequence). Deletions cut 4 bases from V and 0 bases from J, with 9 bases between. CDR3 loop: CASSSGEMNTEAFF. The CDR3 DNA sequence: TGTGCCAGCAGTTCTGGAGAAATGAACACTGAAGCTTTCTTT.

V is TRBV5-5 and J is TRBJ2-7, with D unresolved. The V and J ends lost 10 bases and 0 bases respectively, with 17 bases between them. The CDR3 covers 14 residues. The germline V gene has CDR1 SGHKS and CDR2 YYEKEE (reference sequence). CDR3 nucleotide sequence: TGTGCCTCTACGACCCAACAGAGCTCCTACGAGCAGTACTTC. This sequence encodes CASTTQQSSYEQYF.

V is TRBV6-5 and J is TRBJ1-2; D is unresolved. The V gene lost 0 bases and the J gene lost 4 bases, with 15 bases spanning the gap. The CDR3 is 16 amino acids. CDR1 is MNHEY, CDR2 SVGAGI, per germline. The DNA of the CDR3 is TGTGCCAGCAGTTACTCGGTGGCAATTTACCCCTATGGCTACACCTTC. Protein product: CASSYSVAIYPYGYTF.

This chain joins TRBV6-1 and TRBJ1-3, with D possibly matching TRBD1 (5 bases). CDR3 length equals 14 residues. Germline-derived CDR1 and CDR2 are MNHNS and SASEGT. Deletions cut 9 bases from V and 4 bases from J, with 16 bases between. The CDR3 DNA follows: TGTGCCAGTACCGCCTTGGGGGGAGGAAACACCATATATTTT. It translates to CASTALGGGNTIYF.

The chain couples TRBV27 to TRBJ2-7, with TRBD1 matching over 7 bases. Germline V gives CDR1 MNHEY, CDR2 SMNVEV (reference sequence). The CDR3 length is 14 residues. V gave up 2 bases and J gave up 2 bases; unmatched junction bases: 3. CDR3 in amino acids: CASSLNRGTYEQYF. CDR3 nucleotides: TGTGCCAGCAGTTTAAACAGGGGAACCTACGAGCAGTACTTC.

V gene TRBV7-9 combines with J gene TRBJ2-1, with 9 bases that match TRBD2. The length of the CDR3 is 16 residues. V lost 5 bases, J lost 4 bases, and 9 bases stayed unmatched. Per germline, CDR1 SEHNR and CDR2 FQNEAQ (reference sequence). CDR3 sequence: CASSLGSSGVYNEQFF. As DNA, the CDR3 is TGTGCCAGCAGCCTCGGGTCTAGCGGGGTATACAATGAGCAGTTCTTC.

The V call is TRBV7-9, the J call TRBJ2-7; 11 bases align to TRBD1. Trimming at V came to 5 bases and at J to 0 bases, leaving 15 bases not matched to a gene. The CDR3 runs to 19 residues. Looked up from germline, CDR1 is SEHNR and CDR2 is FQNEAQ (reference sequence). CDR3 DNA sequence: TGTGCCAGCAGCACTTTCCCCGGGACAGGGGGTAAGACCTCCTACGAGCAGTACTTC. This codes for CASSTFPGTGGKTSYEQYF.

The J gene is TRBJ2-1, the V gene TRBV7-9; 10 nucleotides match TRBD1. V gave up 3 bases and J gave up 2 bases; unmatched junction bases: 4. The CDR3 is 16 residues long. Germline CDR1 is SEHNR and CDR2 is FQNEAQ (reference sequence). This CDR3 reads CASSFGQGGAYNEQFF. DNA for the CDR3: TGTGCCAGCAGCTTCGGACAGGGGGGTGCCTACAATGAGCAGTTCTTC.

The chain has TRBV27 and TRBJ1-1, with D hard to call. Germline lookup yields CDR1 MNHEY and CDR2 SMNVEV (reference sequence). There are 15 residues in the CDR3. Trimming pared 4 bases from V and 3 bases from J, leaving 15 bases between. The CDR3 loop is CASSSPPAGDTEAFF. The CDR3 nucleotides read TGTGCCAGCAGTTCCCCGCCGGCGGGAGACACTGAAGCTTTCTTT.

The chain combines TRBV28 with TRBJ2-5; 16 bases align to TRBD2. Germline assignment: CDR1 MDHEN and CDR2 SYDVKM. The CDR3 has 18 residues. The trim removed 3 bases at V and 11 bases at J, leaving 15 bases unmatched. CDR3 residues: CASSLALLGLAGGPPQYF. CDR3 DNA sequence: TGTGCCAGCAGTTTGGCTTTGCTGGGACTAGCGGGAGGGCCCCCACAGTACTTC.